The table lists the clone carrying this T cell receptor beta chain with a count of one. The data are from a study of control samples from healthy donors and cancer patients. Sequencing was performed with immunoSEQ multiplex PCR; in TCRdb, only in-frame clones are kept and a portion is missing. The sample lists fewer than 300,000 clones, about 80% occurring once. Trimming took 4 bases from V and 5 from J; bases not matched to a gene: 6. CDR3 length equals 14 residues. The germline CDR1 and CDR2 sequences are SGHNT and YYREEE (reference sequence). V gene TRBV5-4 combines with J gene TRBJ2-7, with TRBD2 matching 10 bases. The sequence was obtained from a woman aged 60 to 75 with lung cancer. Source material: PBMCs. In nucleotides, the CDR3 is TGTGCCAGCAGCAGAATAGCGGGAGGTGACGAGCAGTACTTC. As protein: CASSRIAGGDEQYF.